The rows below give T cell receptor beta chains drawn from one sample of a study of cytomegalovirus exposure and HLA in healthy donors. Sequencing used immunoSEQ multiplex PCR; TCRdb keeps in-frame clones, though not all of them. This sample carries about 80,000 clones, around 77% of them seen once, and the ten largest clones take more than 2.5%. The material sequenced was PBMCs. The receptors originated from a man over 45 in good health and CMV-seronegative. Both conserved end residues are part of each CDR3. D genes are given only for firm matches. A row's size may be missing; if present it is once, few, many or a size class.

TRBJ1-4 TRBV19 once TRBD1 TGTGCCAGTGACAACAGGGGACGGGCTAATGAAAAACTGTTTTTT CASDNRGRANEKLFF
TRBJ1-1 TRBV7-9 . . TGTTCCAGCAGCTTATGGCAGGGAGGGAGCACTGAAGCTTTCTTT CSSSLWQGGSTEAFF
TRBJ1-5 TRBV19 . . TGTGCCAGTAGTACCCAAGCCAATCAGCCCCAGCATTTT CASSTQANQPQHF
TRBJ1-6 TRBV7-2 . . TGTGCCAGCAGCTTAGTGTTGGGAGGCTCTCTGGATTCACCCCTCCACTTT CASSLVLGGSLDSPLHF
TRBJ1-1 TRBV21-1 . . TGTGCCAGCAGCAAAATTATTCGAAAGGACAGAGTTCGTGACACTGAAGCTTTCTTT CASSKIIRKDRVRDTEAFF
TRBJ2-3 TRBV12-5 . . TGTGCTAGTGGTTTGGTCGGGGTGGGAGGCACGCAGTATTTT CASGLVGVGGTQYF
TRBJ1-2 TRBV19 . TRBD1 TGTGCCAGTAGTATAGGAGGAGGGGGCAGGAACTATGGCTACACCTTC CASSIGGGGRNYGYTF
TRBJ1-2 TRBV6-6 few TRBD1 TGTGCCAGCAGTAGTAAAGGGACAGGGTTCAGCTATGGCTACACCTTC CASSSKGTGFSYGYTF
TRBJ2-2 TRBV10-1 . TRBD1 TGCGCCACTGAAGCCGGGACAGCTGGCGGGGAGCTGTTTTTT CATEAGTAGGELFF
TRBJ2-3 TRBV9 . . TGTGCCAGCAACCCAACTGCCGGCGGGTCCCCAGGAGATACGCAGTATTTT CASNPTAGGSPGDTQYF
TRBJ2-1 TRBV4-1 . TRBD1 TGCGCCAGCAGCCGACCCGGGACAGGCCCATACAATGAGCAGTTCTTC CASSRPGTGPYNEQFF
TRBJ1-6 TRBV28 . TRBD1 TGTGCCAGCAGTCACCGGAACAGGGGGGGCGGATCACCCCTCCACTTT CASSHRNRGGGSPLHF
TRBJ1-3 TRBV6-5 . . TGTGCCAGCAGGCCAGTCCGCTCTGGAAACACCATATATTTT CASRPVRSGNTIYF
TRBJ1-2 TRBV11-2 . TRBD1 TGTGCCAGCAGCCCCACAGGGGCTAACTATGGCTACACCTTC CASSPTGANYGYTF
TRBJ2-7 TRBV6-1 . TRBD1 TGTGCCAGCAGTGGGGACAGGGTAAAACCTCCCTACGAGCAGTACTTC CASSGDRVKPPYEQYF
TRBJ2-7 TRBV30 . . TGTGCCTGGAGCTCCCGGATGATCAGGGGTAGGTCCTACGAGCAGTACTTC CAWSSRMIRGRSYEQYF
TRBJ2-1 TRBV5-6 . . TGTGCCAGCAGCTTGGCTCTTCAATCCTACTACAATGAGCAGTTCTTC CASSLALQSYYNEQFF
TRBJ1-2 TRBV28 once . TGTGCCTCGAACGGCGGGCAGCCCTATGGCTACACCTTC CASNGGQPYGYTF
TRBJ1-2 TRBV19 . . TGTGCCAGTAGTATAGACAGGAACTATGGCTACACCTTC CASSIDRNYGYTF
TRBJ1-2 TRBV6-4 . . TGTGCCAGCAGTGCCTTCGTTAGCACCTCAGGGGGCTACACCTTC CASSAFVSTSGGYTF
TRBJ2-1 TRBV14 once . TGTGCCAGCAGTGGTATAGAGGGGGAATACCCCTACAATGAGCAGTTCTTC CASSGIEGEYPYNEQFF
TRBJ2-7 TRBV9 . TRBD2 TGTGCCAGCAGTAAGGGACTAGCAGTGTACGAGCAGTACTTC CASSKGLAVYEQYF
TRBJ2-5 TRBV5-1 . . TGCGCCAGCAGCCCCGAAGCGGGCCCCGGGGAGACCCAGTACTTC CASSPEAGPGETQYF
TRBJ2-3 TRBV10-2 . . TGCGCCAGCAGCCCTTCAGGGGGGTCTGGCACAGATACGCAGTATTTT CASSPSGGSGTDTQYF
TRBJ1-1 TRBV27 . TRBD1 TGTGCCAGCAGTCCTTACAGACAGGGGAACACTGAAGCTTTCTTT CASSPYRQGNTEAFF